This T cell receptor beta chain is from a study of T cells after yellow fever vaccination. TCR cDNA, made by 5'RACE template switching, carried an added universal primer site and UMIs. TCRdb passed the 5' RACE reads through MiXCR, listing each CDR3 protein once. The data contain approximately 600,000 distinct CDR3 sequences, roughly an eighth of them seen just once; the ten biggest clones take up under 15%. Trimming took 5 bases from V and 2 from J, leaving 9 bases between them. CDR1 SQVTM and CDR2 ANQGSEA come from the germline V gene. The CDR3 has 13 amino acids. This clonotype was obtained from a man younger than 45 who received the YFV17D yellow fever vaccine. V gene TRBV29-1 combines with J gene TRBJ2-2; D possibly corresponds to TRBD2 (6 bases). Sequences were derived from PBMCs, sampled on the day of the yellow fever booster vaccination. The CDR3 spells CSVTSSNTGELFF. Written as DNA, the CDR3 is TGCAGCGTTACTAGCAGTAACACCGGGGAGCTGTTTTTT.